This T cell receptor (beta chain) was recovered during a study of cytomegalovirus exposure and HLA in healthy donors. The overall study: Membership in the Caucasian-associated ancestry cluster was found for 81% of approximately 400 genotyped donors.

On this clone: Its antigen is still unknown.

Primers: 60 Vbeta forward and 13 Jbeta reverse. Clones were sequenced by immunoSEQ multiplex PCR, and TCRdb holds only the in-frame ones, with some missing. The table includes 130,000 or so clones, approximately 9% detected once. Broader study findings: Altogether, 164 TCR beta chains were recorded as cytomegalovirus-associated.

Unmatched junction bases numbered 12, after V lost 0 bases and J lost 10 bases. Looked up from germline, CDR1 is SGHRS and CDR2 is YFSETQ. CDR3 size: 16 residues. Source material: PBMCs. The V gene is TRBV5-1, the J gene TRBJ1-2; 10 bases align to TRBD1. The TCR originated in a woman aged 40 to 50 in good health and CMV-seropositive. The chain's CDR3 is CASSLGVGDRGVVYTF. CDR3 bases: TGCGCCAGCAGCTTGGGCGTGGGGGACAGGGGAGTTGTCTACACCTTC.